Presented here are 4 T cell receptor beta chains from one specimen sequenced in a study of Ad26.COV2.S vaccination and SARS-CoV-2 variants. TCRdb's table, derived via immunoSEQ multiplex PCR, lists solely in-frame clones and lacks some. The sample lists over 400,000 clones; over 80% were seen once. The treatment: roughly 20 received Ad26.COV2.S at low or high dose, single or two shots; about 5 received placebo; per-sample allocation not given. Collection of samples fell on day 63 after the first vaccine or placebo injection. This specimen consisted of peripheral blood, obtained in a trial of Ad26.COV2.S vaccine versus placebo. The receptors stem from a person aged 18-60 years who received the Ad26.COV2.S COVID-19 vaccine or a placebo.

V is TRBV5-5 and J is TRBJ2-7; D gene unclear. The ends were cut back, 0 bases at V and 6 bases at J, with 7 bases in the middle. Per germline, CDR1 SGHKS and CDR2 YYEKEE (reference sequence). This CDR3 is 12 amino acids long. CDR3 sequence: CASSLVWAEQYF. CDR3 bases: TGTGCCAGCAGCTTGGTGTGGGCCGAGCAGTACTTC.

The V and J genes are TRBV7-9 and TRBJ2-2; unclear D gene. CDR1 SEHNR and CDR2 FQNEAQ come from the germline V gene (reference sequence). Deletions cut 3 bases from V and 3 bases from J, with 8 bases between. The CDR3 sequence is 14 residues long. The CDR3 DNA is TGTGCCAGCAGCTTCCGAGTCGACACCGGGGAGCTGTTTTTT. Translated: CASSFRVDTGELFF.

The rearrangement joins TRBV6-1 to TRBJ2-1; D is undetermined. This CDR3 comprises 18 residues. Trimming shortened V by 2 bases and J by 8 bases, and 25 bases separated the two germline ends. Per germline, CDR1 MNHNS and CDR2 SASEGT. Written as DNA, the CDR3 is TGTGCCAGCAGTGAAAGTGTCAGCACCAACCTCAATCGTGATGAGCAGTTCTTC. Its protein is CASSESVSTNLNRDEQFF.

J is TRBJ1-3 and V is TRBV7-9; D gene unclear. Germline V gene sequence: CDR1 SEHNR, CDR2 FQNEAQ (reference sequence). The V end was cut by 4 bases, the J end by 6 bases, with 19 bases between. The CDR3 loop spans 16 amino acids. This chain's CDR3 is CASSSAGALGVNTIYF. CDR3 in DNA: TGTGCCAGCAGCTCGGCTGGAGCCCTTGGGGTAAACACCATATATTTT.